The 9 T cell receptor beta chains listed next were all sequenced from one sample in a study of T cell responses to AZD1222 COVID-19 vaccine. Sequencing used immunoSEQ multiplex PCR; TCRdb keeps in-frame clones, though not all of them. Of around 130,000 clones listed, roughly 93% were seen once; the top ten hold approximately 3.1%. The sequences come from peripheral blood, collected on day 0 of AZD1222 vaccination. These receptors came from an adult in good health.

Here the CDR3 DNA reads TGTGCCAGCAGTTCCCAAGGGTCTGGGGCCAACGTCCTGACTTTC. Translating it yields CASSSQGSGANVLTF. The genes are TRBV28 and TRBJ2-6; D remains ambiguous. The CDR3 consists of 15 residues. The V gene's germline CDR1 is MDHEN and CDR2 SYDVKM. V was shortened by 4 bases and J by 1 base, with 8 bases between the two germline ends.

The chain has TRBV2 and TRBJ2-5, with 10 bases that match TRBD2. V was pared by 6 bases and J by 5 bases, with 6 bases of the junction left unmatched. The germline V gene encodes CDR1 SNHLY and CDR2 FYNNEI. The CDR3 covers 14 residues. In DNA, the CDR3 is TGTGCCAGCAGCCCACTAGCGGGATTGGAGACCCAGTACTTC. This codes for CASSPLAGLETQYF.

The V call is TRBV3-1 (or the pseudogene TRBV3-2), the J call TRBJ1-2; no clear D. There are 14 residues in the CDR3. Germline V lookup: CDR1 LGHDT, CDR2 YNNKEL (reference sequence). Trimming took 0 bases from V and 11 from J, leaving 16 bases between them. DNA for the CDR3: TGTGCCAGCAGCCAAGACGTCATCCCGGGTTTTTACACCTTC. It codes for CASSQDVIPGFYTF.

V and J are TRBV7-3 and TRBJ2-1, with D hard to call. CDR1 SGHTA and CDR2 FQGTGA come from the germline V gene. V lost 1 base and J 1 base, leaving 8 bases between the germline ends. The CDR3 is 15 residues long. The CDR3 region has the DNA TGTGCCAGCAGCTTAATGCAGGAATCCTACAATGAGCAGTTCTTC. The encoded protein is CASSLMQESYNEQFF. The variable domain in full, completed from reference TRBV7-3 and TRBJ2-1, reads GAGVSQTPSNKVTEKGKYVELRCDPISGHTALYWYRQSLGQGPEFLIYFQGTGAADDSGLPNDRFFAVRPEGSVSTLKIQRTERGDSAVYLCASSLMQESYNEQFFGPGTRLTVL.

The DNA of the CDR3 is TGTGCCAGCAGCTTAGGGGACATAGCCTACGAGCAGTACTTC. This codes for CASSLGDIAYEQYF. The V and J genes are TRBV11-2 and TRBJ2-7; maybe TRBD1 (6 bases). CDR1 SGHAT and CDR2 FQNNGV come from the germline V gene. The CDR3 has 14 residues. V lost 1 base and J 2 bases, leaving 9 bases between the germline ends.

The genes are TRBV19 and TRBJ1-6; 7 nucleotides line up with TRBD1. Germline lookup yields CDR1 LNHDA and CDR2 SQIVND (reference sequence). Trimming at V came to 5 bases and at J to 6 bases, leaving 4 bases not matched to a gene. This CDR3 comprises 14 residues. The CDR3 region has the DNA TGTGCCAGTAGTCCCGGGACAGTTAATTCACCCCTCCACTTT. It is translated as CASSPGTVNSPLHF. The full variable domain, with the rest looked up from reference TRBV19 and TRBJ1-6, is DGGITQSPKYLFRKEGQNVTLSCEQNLNHDAMYWYRQDPGQGLRLIYYSQIVNDFQKGDIAEGYSVSREKKESFPLTVTSAQKNPTAFYLCASSPGTVNSPLHFGNGTRLTVT.

The genes are TRBV4-1 and TRBJ1-5, with a possible D match to TRBD1 (5 bases). V was cut by 1 base and J by 6 bases, with 7 bases left in between. Germline lookup yields CDR1 MGHRA and CDR2 YSYEKL. The length of the CDR3 is 13 residues. DNA for the CDR3: TGCGCCAGCAGCCAAGTGCAGGGTCAGCCCCAGCATTTT. Its protein is CASSQVQGQPQHF.

V is TRBV9 and J is TRBJ1-6; possibly TRBD1 for D (6 bases). Germline CDR1 reads SGDLS; CDR2 reads YYNGEE. V was shortened by 3 bases and J by 7 bases, with 14 bases between the two germline ends. The CDR3 spans 15 residues. CDR3 DNA: TGTGCCAGCAGCGCGACGGTGGGGGCGAATTCACCCCTCCACTTT. Residues: CASSATVGANSPLHF.

V is TRBV3-1 (or the pseudogene TRBV3-2) and J is TRBJ2-5; D possibly corresponds to TRBD2 (6 bases). Looked up from germline, CDR1 is LGHDT and CDR2 is YNNKEL (reference sequence). V lost 0 bases and J lost 6, with 20 bases in between. The CDR3 sequence is 17 residues long. CDR3 nucleotide sequence: TGTGCCAGCAGCCAAGAAAGGGACGGGAGATCTAGAAAGACCCAGTACTTC. Amino acid sequence: CASSQERDGRSRKTQYF.